The rows below give T cell receptor beta chains drawn from one sample of a study of early T cells in non-severe SARS-CoV-2 infection. TCRdb processed the 5' RACE reads anew with MiXCR; each CDR3 protein has one entry. Among approximately 52,000 distinct CDR3 sequences listed, under 8.5% were seen once. Sequencing used whole blood. These receptors were collected from an adult who was a healthcare worker with PCR-confirmed SARS-CoV-2 infection or an uninfected control (not recorded which). CDR3s include the opening cysteine and the closing phenylalanine or tryptophan. A D gene is named only where the DNA matches it firmly. The listing skips clone size in some rows; elsewhere it reads once, few, many or a size class.

TRBV6-6	.	TRBJ1-2	many	TGTGCCAGCAGCCAATACTATGGCTACACCTTC	CASSQYYGYTF
TRBV7-3	.	TRBJ2-2	.	TGTGCCAGCAGCTTAACTAGCGGCACCGGGGAGCTGTTTTTT	CASSLTSGTGELFF
TRBV12-5	.	TRBJ2-2	few	TGTGCTAGTGGTTTGATAAACACCGGGGAGCTGTTTTTT	CASGLINTGELFF
TRBV5-1	.	TRBJ2-5	few	TGCGCCAGCAGCTATGACCCGGAGACCCAGTACTTC	CASSYDPETQYF
TRBV20-1	TRBD1	TRBJ1-4	few	TGCAGTGCTAGAGAGAGGGAGGGGGCTCGGGAAAAACTGTTTTTT	CSAREREGAREKLFF
TRBV29-1	TRBD1	TRBJ1-2	few	TGCAGCGTTGAACCCGCCGGACAGGGGTATGGCTACACCTTC	CSVEPAGQGYGYTF
TRBV24-1	.	TRBJ2-3	few	TGTGCCACCAGCCGATGGGGAGATACGCAGTATTTT	CATSRWGDTQYF
TRBV4-1	TRBD1	TRBJ1-6	few	TGCGCCAGCAGCCAAGACAGGGGGGTTAATTCACCCCTCCACTTT	CASSQDRGVNSPLHF
TRBV2	.	TRBJ2-5	.	TGTGCCAGCCTAAGACTAGTCGGAGAGACCCAGTACTTC	CASLRLVGETQYF
TRBV5-1	.	TRBJ1-6	few	TGCGCCAGCCGGGACGGAGGCAACTATAATTCACCCCTCCACTTT	CASRDGGNYNSPLHF
TRBV6-1	TRBD1	TRBJ2-7	.	TGTGCCGGGGAGGACAGGGGTTACGAGCAGTACTTC	CAGEDRGYEQYF
TRBV10-2	.	TRBJ2-5	many	TGCGCCAGCAGTGAGTCGCGGGGGCGGGGGACCCAGTACTTC	CASSESRGRGTQYF
TRBV14	.	TRBJ1-2	few	TGTGCCAGCAGCCTCCCTTCAGGGCGGGACTATGGCTACACCTTC	CASSLPSGRDYGYTF
TRBV7-6	.	TRBJ1-2	.	TGTGCCAGCAGCCGGGGGGACACTAACTATGGCTACACCTTC	CASSRGDTNYGYTF
TRBV10-3	.	TRBJ2-1	.	TGTGCCACCGGGGGACAAGGGGACTACAATGAGCAGTTCTTC	CATGGQGDYNEQFF
TRBV7-7	.	TRBJ2-3	many	TGTGCTAGCAGCGCGGGCTCCACGGGCGTAGATACGCAGTATTTT	CASSAGSTGVDTQYF
TRBV7-6	.	TRBJ2-5	many	TGTGCCAGCAGCAATAGTGGGGGGCCCGCCGAGACCCAGTACTTC	CASSNSGGPAETQYF
TRBV20-1	.	TRBJ2-1	many	TGCAGTGCTAGTCTTCTGCCCAACAATGAGCAGTTCTTC	CSASLLPNNEQFF
TRBV29-1	.	TRBJ2-4	few	TGCACCCCTGAAGTTCGGCCCACGGCCAATAAAAACATTCAGTACTTC	CTPEVRPTANKNIQYF
TRBV20-1	.	TRBJ1-3	many	TGCAGTGCTCCAGGACAGCTCTCTGGAAACACCATATATTTT	CSAPGQLSGNTIYF
TRBV30	.	TRBJ1-2	.	TGTGCCTGGAGTGTAACGTTGAACTATGGCTACACCTTC	CAWSVTLNYGYTF
TRBV19	.	TRBJ2-4	.	TGTGCCAGTAGTATGGGGACTTCGAGGAGGGTTTGGGACAAAAACATTCAGTACTTC	CASSMGTSRRVWDKNIQYF
TRBV20-1	TRBD1	TRBJ1-5	.	TGCAGTGCTAGTGGGGACAGTCCTAATCAGCCCCAGCATTTT	CSASGDSPNQPQHF
TRBV27	.	TRBJ2-7	.	TGTGCCAGCAGTAAGAGCAGGTTCTCCTACGAGCAGTACTTC	CASSKSRFSYEQYF
TRBV5-1	.	TRBJ2-5	few	TGCGCCAGCAGCATCCAAGAGACCCAGTACTTC	CASSIQETQYF
TRBV12-3/TRBV12-4	.	TRBJ1-1	.	TGTGCCAGCAGTTTAGAGCTTGGGCACACTGAAGCTTTCTTT	CASSLELGHTEAFF
TRBV19	.	TRBJ2-7	.	TGTGCCACTCAGGGGCAGTCTGCGGGGCACGAGCAGTACTTC	CATQGQSAGHEQYF
TRBV11-1	.	TRBJ2-2	many	TGTGCCAGCAGCTTAAACGGGGGCGCGAACACCGGGGAGCTGTTTTTT	CASSLNGGANTGELFF
TRBV12-3/TRBV12-4	.	TRBJ1-3	.	TGTGCCAGCAGTTTAAAGCAAGATGGCTCCGGGACATTT	CASSLKQDGSGTF
TRBV2	.	TRBJ2-7	.	TGTGCCAGCACAGGGCAGGGAATGGGGGAGCAGTACTTC	CASTGQGMGEQYF
TRBV10-2	.	TRBJ2-3	many	TGCGCCAGCAGTGAGTCGAGACAGGGCACAGATACGCAGTATTTT	CASSESRQGTDTQYF
TRBV4-1	TRBD1	TRBJ1-5	.	TGCGCCAGCAGACAAGATAGGGGGCCCAATCAGCCCCAGCATTTT	CASRQDRGPNQPQHF
TRBV2	.	TRBJ2-7	many	TGTGCCAGCACCCAAGGACCCTACGAGCAGTACTTC	CASTQGPYEQYF
TRBV12-3/TRBV12-4	TRBD2	TRBJ2-7	many	TGTGCCAGCAGTTTAACTAGCGGCTCCTACGAGCAGTACTTC	CASSLTSGSYEQYF
TRBV12-3/TRBV12-4	.	TRBJ2-7	.	TGTGCCAGCAGTTTTTCGGGACCTCGCTACGAGCAGTACTTC	CASSFSGPRYEQYF
TRBV20-1	TRBD2	TRBJ2-1	.	TGCAGTGCTACAATAGCGGGGTCCTACAATGAGCAGTTCTTC	CSATIAGSYNEQFF
TRBV5-1	TRBD2	TRBJ2-1	few	TGCGCCAGCAGCTTGGCCGGGACTAGCTACAATGAGCAGTTCTTC	CASSLAGTSYNEQFF
TRBV28	.	TRBJ2-7	.	TGTGCCAGCAGTTTATCGTTTGTCCACGAGCAGTACTTC	CASSLSFVHEQYF
TRBV5-1	TRBD1	TRBJ1-6	many	TGCGCCAGCAGCTCAATTCCTCTACAGGGGGGTAAGAATTCACCCCTCCACTTT	CASSSIPLQGGKNSPLHF
TRBV5-8	.	TRBJ2-6	few	TGTGCCAGCAGCTCCTACCGGATCTCTGGGGCCAACGTCCTGACTTTC	CASSSYRISGANVLTF
TRBV10-3	TRBD1	TRBJ2-6	.	TGTGCCAGCCAAGGGGACAGCTCTGGGGCCAACGTCCTGACTTTC	CASQGDSSGANVLTF